These 21 T cell receptor beta chains share one sample of origin, sequenced in a study of T-cell reconstitution after alpha-beta-depleted transplantation in children. The TCRbeta library incorporated unique molecular identifiers. TCRdb independently ran MiXCR on the PCR reads; one entry per CDR3 protein. The sample holds a few hundred thousand distinct CDR3 sequences, nearly 10% seen once. The material sequenced was PBMCs from the stem cell graft donor, taken from the stem cell graft. These receptors came from a human donor who donated a stem cell graft to a child with SCID.

V gene TRBV20-1 combines with J gene TRBJ2-1, with 9 positions matching TRBD1. CDR3 length: 18 amino acids. Unmatched junction bases numbered 13, after V lost 0 bases and J lost 4 bases. The germline V gene encodes CDR1 DFQATT and CDR2 SNEGSKA (reference sequence). The CDR3 here is CSARDSGDRERSYNEQFF. The CDR3 DNA follows: TGCAGTGCTAGAGATTCTGGGGACAGGGAGAGGAGTTACAATGAGCAGTTCTTC.

The genes are TRBV3-1 and TRBJ2-3; 11 nucleotides match TRBD2. With V trimmed by 6 bases and J by 5 bases, 10 bases remained unmatched. The CDR3 totals 16 residues. Germline V gene data show CDR1 as LGHDT and CDR2 as YNNKEL (reference sequence). This CDR3 is CASRRGTSGTKDTQYF. CDR3 DNA sequence: TGTGCCAGCAGACGCGGGACTAGCGGAACAAAAGATACGCAGTATTTT.

The chain couples TRBV10-3 to TRBJ1-3, with D possibly TRBD1 on 6 matching bases. V gave up 4 bases and J gave up 2 bases, with 9 bases separating them. CDR1 is ENHRY and CDR2 is SYGVKD in the germline V gene. CDR3 length: 14 residues. The CDR3 nucleotides are TGTGCCATCAGTGTAGGGGGTACTGGAAACACCATATATTTT. Residues: CAISVGGTGNTIYF.

This clonotype was picked up many times. The chain links TRBV5-1 to TRBJ1-6, with 8 bases fitting TRBD1. The V gene end was trimmed by 3 bases and the J gene end by 7 bases; junction bases not matched to a gene: 9. Germline V gene lookup returns CDR1 SGHRS and CDR2 YFSETQ. The CDR3 contains 16 residues. The CDR3 nucleotides read TGCGCCAGCAGCTGGGGGGGACAGGAATTAAATTCACCCCTCCACTTT. The encoded protein is CASSWGGQELNSPLHF. Using reference TRBV5-1 and TRBJ1-6 for the parts outside the CDR3, the full variable domain is KAGVTQTPRYLIKTRGQQVTLSCSPISGHRSVSWYQQTPGQGLQFLFEYFSETQRNKGNFPGRFSGRQFSNSRSEMNVSTLELGDSALYLCASSWGGQELNSPLHFGNGTRLTVT.

This clonotype has ten or more counts. This sequence joins TRBV7-8 and TRBJ1-1, with D possibly being TRBD1 (5 bases). V was cut by 6 bases and J by 0 bases, with 14 bases left in between. Germline CDR1 SGHVS, CDR2 FQNEAQ. The CDR3 has 15 residues. Here the CDR3 reads CASSHSGHLNTEAFF. CDR3 nucleotides: TGTGCCAGCAGTCACAGCGGACACCTGAACACTGAAGCTTTCTTT.

V and J are TRBV10-3 and TRBJ1-4, with D perhaps matching TRBD1 (5 bases). This CDR3 is built from 14 residues. Germline values: CDR1 ENHRY, CDR2 SYGVKD. The ends were cut back, 4 bases at V and 7 bases at J, with 13 bases in the middle. The CDR3 DNA is TGTGCCATCAGTGCGGGGGGGAGCCGTGAAAAACTGTTTTTT. Translated, it gives CAISAGGSREKLFF.

This clonotype came up a few times. The chain employs TRBV12-3 or TRBV12-4 and TRBJ2-7; 7 nucleotides align to TRBD2. The CDR3 sequence is 14 residues long. V shed 3 bases, J shed 5 bases, and the junction held 7 bases outside the gene matches. The CDR3 here is CASSLVQRGHEQYF. As DNA, the CDR3 is TGTGCCAGCAGTTTGGTCCAGCGGGGTCACGAGCAGTACTTC.

This clonotype has a handful of counts. The chain recombines TRBV20-1 with TRBJ2-7, with D perhaps being TRBD1 or TRBD2 (5 bases each). This CDR3 spans 13 amino acids. The germline V gene has CDR1 DFQATT and CDR2 SNEGSKA (reference sequence). Trimming removed 8 bases from V and 5 bases from J, with 19 bases in between. Here the CDR3 DNA reads TGCAGTTCTTATTCGGGACCGATGGACGAGCAGTACTTC. The encoded protein is CSSYSGPMDEQYF.

This clonotype was counted a few times. V is TRBV7-2 and J is TRBJ2-7; 8 bases are shared with TRBD1. Trimming at V came to 4 bases and at J to 4 bases, leaving 9 bases not matched to a gene. Germline values: CDR1 SGHTA, CDR2 FQGNSA. The CDR3 runs 15 residues. CDR3 residues: CASSSLRQGLYEQYF. The CDR3 DNA reads TGTGCCAGCAGCTCGCTACGACAGGGGTTGTACGAGCAGTACTTC.

The chain employs TRBV27 and TRBJ1-4, with D possibly matching TRBD1 (5 bases). V lost 2 bases and J lost 7, with 14 bases in between. This CDR3 spans 15 amino acids. In germline, CDR1 is MNHEY, CDR2 SMNVEV (reference sequence). The CDR3 DNA sequence: TGTGCCAGCAGTTTACGGGGCAGGGTGGGTGAAAAACTGTTTTTT. This gives the protein CASSLRGRVGEKLFF.

This clonotype showed up just a few times. The V call is TRBV7-2, the J call TRBJ2-6; the D is unclear. This CDR3 has 13 residues. Trimming removed 5 bases at V and 7 bases at J, with 9 bases between. Germline CDR1 is SGHTA and CDR2 is FQGNSA. CDR3 bases: TGTGCCAGCAGCACTTACGGCGCCAACGTCCTGACTTTC. It is translated as CASSTYGANVLTF.

The rearrangement links TRBV13 to TRBJ1-2; D call uncertain. CDR3 length: 13 amino acids. Deletions cut 4 bases from V and 9 bases from J, with 15 bases between. Per germline, CDR1 PRHDT and CDR2 FYEKMQ (reference sequence). CDR3 residues: CASSSQRQRSYTF. CDR3 in DNA: TGTGCCAGCAGCTCCCAAAGGCAAAGAAGCTACACCTTC. Full variable domain (outside the CDR3, taken from reference TRBV13 and TRBJ1-2): AAGVIQSPRHLIKEKRETATLKCYPIPRHDTVYWYQQGPGQDPQFLISFYEKMQSDKGSIPDRFSAQQFSDYHSELNMSSLELGDSALYFCASSSQRQRSYTFGSGTRLTVV.

A few counts support this clonotype. This sequence joins TRBV5-5 and TRBJ2-1; no reliable D call. V was clipped by 0 bases and J by 1 base, with 5 bases between them. The germline V gene encodes CDR1 SGHKS and CDR2 YYEKEE (reference sequence). The CDR3 length is 14 residues. CDR3 sequence reads: CASSLDRSYNEQFF. CDR3 in DNA: TGTGCCAGCAGCTTGGACCGGTCCTACAATGAGCAGTTCTTC.

This clonotype was recorded at least ten times. The V and J genes are TRBV10-3 and TRBJ2-7; D remains ambiguous. CDR1 and CDR2 (germline): ENHRY, SYGVKD. This CDR3 is built from 12 residues. V was cut by 5 bases and J by 6 bases, with 11 bases left in between. The DNA for the CDR3 is TGTGCCATCAGTCCAGGAACCTCCGAGCAGTACTTC. Translation gives CAISPGTSEQYF.

The chain carries TRBV11-2 and TRBJ2-2; possible D gene TRBD1, 5 bases. This CDR3 is built from 15 residues. Trimming removed 1 base at V and 3 bases at J, with 9 bases between. Germline V CDR1 and CDR2: SGHAT, FQNNGV. CDR3 sequence reads: CASSLVRADTGELFF. The DNA for the CDR3 is TGTGCCAGCAGCTTAGTCAGGGCAGACACCGGGGAGCTGTTTTTT.

The chain combines TRBV12-3 or TRBV12-4 with TRBJ1-6; the match to TRBD1 covers 8 bases. V lost 6 bases and J lost 9; bases outside the gene matches: 10. The CDR3 has 15 amino acids. The CDR3 DNA is TGTGCCAGCAGCTGGGCAGGGGGCTCTGCTTCACCCCTCCACTTT. Residues: CASSWAGGSASPLHF.

The rearrangement joins TRBV7-3 to TRBJ1-2; 9 bases align to TRBD1. V lost 5 bases to trimming and J lost 5 bases; unmatched junction nucleotides: 6. Per the germline V gene, CDR1 is SGHTA and CDR2 is FQGTGA. This CDR3 is built from 14 residues. CDR3 loop: CASSARDRVYGYTF. CDR3 nucleotides: TGTGCCAGCAGCGCGAGGGACAGGGTTTATGGCTACACCTTC.

J is TRBJ1-4 and V is TRBV12-3 or TRBV12-4; D not resolved. The CDR3 is 15 residues long. V lost 6 bases to trimming and J lost 3 bases, with 14 bases between them. The CDR3 bases are TGTGCCAGCAGCCTACAGACGGTCTCTAATGAAAAACTGTTTTTT. As protein: CASSLQTVSNEKLFF.

This clonotype was counted between two and nine times. The genes are TRBV6-1 and TRBJ2-1; the D is unclear. V shed 7 bases and J shed 3 bases, with 16 bases lying between them. This CDR3 spans 15 amino acids. Germline CDR1 MNHNS, CDR2 SASEGT. The CDR3 DNA reads TGTGCCAGCAAGGAAGGGATTGGCCTCTACAATGAGCAGTTCTTC. Translating gives CASKEGIGLYNEQFF.

This clonotype was seen a few times. V and J are TRBV20-1 and TRBJ2-7; 8 bases align to TRBD1. Germline CDR1 and CDR2: DFQATT and SNEGSKA (reference sequence). V lost 5 bases, J lost 5 bases, and 11 bases stayed unmatched. The CDR3 has 14 residues. CDR3 in DNA: TGCAGTGCTGACATTGGACAGGGACCGGACGAGCAGTACTTC. It is translated as CSADIGQGPDEQYF.

This clonotype has only a few counts. The chain is built from TRBV12-3 or TRBV12-4 and TRBJ1-1, with 7 bases that match TRBD1. The CDR3 totals 12 residues. Trimming took 5 bases from V and 10 from J; bases not matched to a gene: 7. CDR3 nucleotide sequence: TGTGCCAGCAGTCCTCCCTCAGGGGGAGCTTTCTTT. Encoded protein: CASSPPSGGAFF.